These T cell receptor beta chains were read from a single sample in a study of T-cell memory formation after mild COVID-19. MiXCR, run by TCRdb on the 5' RACE reads, gives a single entry per CDR3 protein. Here the sample spans roughly 130,000 distinct CDR3 sequences, about 5.9% being singletons. Sequencing was done on a sample of PBMCs or a T cell subset sorted from them (not recorded which). Every receptor here comes from an adult woman who had mild COVID-19 (a few samples of this study predate the infection). Cell type and time point are not known. Both conserved end residues are part of each CDR3. D genes are given only for firm matches. A clone size is listed for some rows: how often the clone was seen (once, few, many), or a class if it is expanded.

>TRBJ1-2|TRBV14|NA|NA
CASSRSSGERDGYTF
TGTGCCAGCAGCCGATCATCGGGGGAGCGAGATGGCTACACCTTC
>TRBJ1-1|TRBV4-1|TRBD1|many
CASSQYSGTGGLSTEAFF
TGCGCCAGCAGCCAATACTCCGGGACAGGGGGCCTGAGCACTGAAGCTTTCTTT
>TRBJ1-2|TRBV20-1|TRBD1|many
CSARQGARNYGYTF
TGCAGTGCTAGACAGGGGGCAAGAAACTATGGCTACACCTTC
>TRBJ2-2|TRBV5-5|NA|NA
CASSLEKGAGELFF
TGTGCCAGCAGCTTGGAGAAAGGCGCCGGGGAGCTGTTTTTT
>TRBJ2-7|TRBV7-4|TRBD1|NA
CASSLAPDRVVSYEQYF
TGTGCCAGCAGCTTAGCCCCGGACAGGGTCGTCTCCTACGAGCAGTACTTC
>TRBJ1-6|TRBV6-5|NA|NA
CASRTGNSPLHF
TGTGCCAGCAGGACGGGTAATTCACCCCTCCACTTT
>TRBJ2-3|TRBV7-8|NA|many
CASVRTSTDTQYF
TGTGCCAGCGTGCGGACTAGCACAGATACGCAGTATTTT
>TRBJ1-5|TRBV7-2|TRBD1|NA
CASSLAPDRGNQPQHF
TGTGCCAGCAGCTTAGCGCCTGACAGGGGGAATCAGCCCCAGCATTTT
>TRBJ2-2|TRBV19|NA|NA
CASSMGTQNTGELFF
TGTGCCAGTAGTATGGGGACCCAGAACACCGGGGAGCTGTTTTTT
>TRBJ1-1|TRBV20-1|TRBD1|few
CSASRQGTEAFF
TGCAGTGCTAGTCGACAGGGCACTGAAGCTTTCTTT
>TRBJ1-2|TRBV20-1|NA|many
CSASSGTHLLSYGYTF
TGCAGTGCTAGTTCCGGGACCCACTTGCTCTCGTATGGCTACACCTTC
>TRBJ2-5|TRBV4-1|TRBD1|many
CASSQDSTGGWRTQYF
TGCGCCAGCAGCCAAGATTCGACAGGGGGTTGGAGGACCCAGTACTTC
>TRBJ2-1|TRBV2|TRBD1|NA
CASSDVQGVPQFF
TGTGCCAGCAGCGATGTACAGGGGGTGCCTCAGTTCTTC
>TRBJ2-2|TRBV30|NA|many
CAWSPYPGTKNTGELFF
TGTGCCTGGAGTCCTTACCCCGGGACAAAGAACACCGGGGAGCTGTTTTTT
>TRBJ2-5|TRBV4-1|NA|NA
CASSQWRGETQYF
TGCGCCAGCAGCCAATGGAGGGGAGAGACCCAGTACTTC
>TRBJ2-7|TRBV24-1|TRBD1|NA
CATSDSGTGGEQYF
TGTGCCACCAGTGATTCGGGGACAGGAGGCGAGCAGTACTTC
>TRBJ1-1|TRBV12-3/TRBV12-4|NA|NA
CASSPGAGLNTEAFF
TGTGCCAGCAGCCCCGGTGCAGGACTGAACACTGAAGCTTTCTTT
>TRBJ2-1|TRBV5-1|NA|NA
CASSQDRLYNEQFF
TGCGCCAGCAGCCAGGACCGCCTGTACAATGAGCAGTTCTTC
>TRBJ1-5|TRBV30|TRBD1|NA
CAWSSGTANQPQHF
TGTGCCTGGAGCTCCGGGACAGCCAATCAGCCCCAGCATTTT
>TRBJ1-2|TRBV4-2|TRBD1|few
CASSQPGQGLNYGYTF
TGTGCCAGCAGCCAACCGGGACAGGGCCTTAACTATGGCTACACCTTC
>TRBJ2-2|TRBV4-1|NA|NA
CASSPLLKTGELFF
TGCGCCAGCAGCCCCTTACTTAAGACCGGGGAGCTGTTTTTT
>TRBJ2-1|TRBV7-9|TRBD1|many
CASSSDFGPRTGNGNEQFF
TGTGCCAGCAGCTCAGACTTTGGTCCCCGGACAGGGAATGGAAATGAGCAGTTCTTC
>TRBJ2-3|TRBV5-1|TRBD1|many
CASSLTGQGTDTQYF
TGCGCCAGCAGCCTGACGGGACAGGGGACAGATACGCAGTATTTT
>TRBJ1-6|TRBV20-1|NA|NA
CSAPPQGSYNSPLHF
TGCAGTGCCCCCCCCCAAGGCTCCTATAATTCACCCCTCCACTTT
>TRBJ1-4|TRBV7-9|TRBD1|NA
CASSFAGTELNEKLFF
TGTGCCAGCAGCTTCGCCGGGACAGAGCTTAATGAAAAACTGTTTTTT
>TRBJ2-1|TRBV2|NA|few
CASRRISEQFF
TGTGCCAGCAGACGGATCAGTGAGCAGTTCTTC
>TRBJ2-7|TRBV12-3/TRBV12-4|TRBD2|few
CASSLSGGGYEQYF
TGTGCCAGCAGTTTATCGGGGGGTGGGTACGAGCAGTACTTC
>TRBJ2-1|TRBV19|TRBD2|many
CASSPGLAGGADEQFF
TGTGCCAGTAGTCCGGGACTAGCGGGGGGGGCGGATGAGCAGTTCTTC
>TRBJ1-2|TRBV12-3/TRBV12-4|NA|NA
CASSLASGKTNYGYTF
TGTGCCAGCAGTTTAGCGTCCGGGAAGACTAACTATGGCTACACCTTC
>TRBJ2-7|TRBV7-9|NA|NA
CARSSTGSAYEQYF
TGTGCCAGGAGCTCAACGGGCAGCGCCTACGAGCAGTACTTC
>TRBJ2-6|TRBV9|NA|many
CASSVGDGANVLTF
TGTGCCAGCAGCGTAGGGGATGGGGCCAACGTCCTGACTTTC